This TCR beta chain appears in the sequencing data of a study of early T cells in non-severe SARS-CoV-2 infection. Whole-study context: Sequencing was performed on bulk RNA from unsorted whole blood, leaving chains unpaired.

Study conclusions and caveats: Using VDJdb, the matching emphasized anti-spike CD8 responses while missing private and CD4 specificities.

Molecules of cDNA were individually given unique molecular identifiers that were attached to them. A single record per CDR3 protein comes from TCRdb applying MiXCR to the 5' RACE reads. The data hold more than 75,000 distinct CDR3 sequences, with roughly an eighth observed a single time. CDR1 and CDR2 (germline): DFQATT, SNEGSKA (reference sequence). The CDR3 contains 14 residues. The ends were cut back, 4 bases at V and 2 bases at J, with 14 bases in the middle. This clonotype was counted ten times or more. Its antigen is unknown. The J gene is TRBJ1-2, the V gene TRBV20-1, with no clear D. The sequencing input was whole blood. The receptor comes from an adult who was a healthcare worker with PCR-confirmed SARS-CoV-2 infection or an uninfected control (not recorded which). The CDR3 is CSATDTYLNYGYTF. The CDR3 DNA reads as TGCAGTGCTACAGACACATACCTAAACTATGGCTACACCTTC.